A single sample gave rise to the 22 T cell receptor beta chains below, sequenced in a study of human T cells and chemical hapten exposure. TCRdb reanalysed the RACE reads using MiXCR and keeps one entry per CDR3 protein. Here the sample spans about 400,000 distinct CDR3 sequences, about 6.9% being singletons. The time point: patch test 2, 6 weeks after DPC sensitization. The treatment denotes: therapeutic diphenylcyclopropenone sensitization with weekly scalp DPC. The sequenced sample was whole blood, obtained in connection with sensitization to the hapten diphenylcyclopropenone (DPC). Every receptor here comes from a woman aged 18-29 years with alopecia areata. Some clones in this sample may be carry-over from other donors' samples.

This clonotype was seen ten or more times. V gene TRBV7-2 combines with J gene TRBJ2-1; perhaps TRBD1 as D (5 bases). The V gene lost 1 base and the J gene lost 4 bases, with 5 bases spanning the gap. Germline V CDR1 and CDR2: SGHTA, FQGNSA. The CDR3 length is 13 residues. The DNA of the CDR3 is TGTGCCAGCAGCTTAGGACAGTACAATGAGCAGTTCTTC. It encodes CASSLGQYNEQFF.

This chain uses TRBV12-3 or TRBV12-4 with TRBJ2-1; 12 bases line up with TRBD2. V lost 6 bases and J lost 10; bases outside the gene matches: 4. This CDR3 has 13 amino acids. CDR3 DNA sequence: TGTGCCAGCAGCTCTAGCGGGGGGGCAGAGCAGTTCTTC. Its translation is CASSSSGGAEQFF.

Many counts were recorded for this clonotype. This CDR3 is CASSLHQLEYGYTF. In nucleotides, the CDR3 is TGTGCCAGCAGTTTACATCAGCTGGAGTATGGCTACACCTTC. This chain connects TRBV12-3 or TRBV12-4 to TRBJ1-2; D gene unclear. The CDR3 length is 14 residues. The V end was cut by 2 bases, the J end by 5 bases, with 12 bases between.

The chain couples TRBV7-2 to TRBJ2-3; 10 nucleotides agree with TRBD2. This CDR3 contains 17 residues. Germline CDR1 is SGHTA and CDR2 is FQGNSA. The ends lost 4 bases at V and 1 base at J; junction bases unmatched: 8. CDR3 nucleotides: TGTGCCAGCAGCTACCCCCCCGGGACTAGCGGCACAGATACGCAGTATTTT. Protein product: CASSYPPGTSGTDTQYF.

This clonotype was observed a few times. The J gene is TRBJ1-6, the V gene TRBV10-3; 9 positions agree with TRBD1. The CDR3 is 13 amino acids. CDR1 ENHRY and CDR2 SYGVKD come from the germline V gene. J gave up 5 bases and V 10 bases, and 3 bases lay outside the gene matches. The CDR3 bases are TGTGCCAGCTGGACAGGGGATAATTCACCCCTCCACTTT. Translation gives CASWTGDNSPLHF.

The chain joins TRBV6-2 or TRBV6-3 to TRBJ2-2; TRBD2 agrees at 9 bases. J was trimmed by 6 bases and V by 2 bases; bases with no gene match: 10. The CDR3 has 17 amino acids. Germline values: CDR1 MNHEY, CDR2 SVGEGT. The CDR3 loop is CASSYPGGGDPAGELFF. In nucleotides, the CDR3 is TGTGCCAGCAGTTACCCCGGCGGGGGGGATCCAGCCGGGGAGCTGTTTTTT.

This clonotype was counted at least ten times. The chain has TRBV29-1 and TRBJ2-1; D perhaps matches TRBD1 (5 bases). V gave up 1 base and J gave up 1 base, with 17 bases separating them. CDR3 length: 17 amino acids. Germline V CDR1 and CDR2: SQVTM, ANQGSEA. CDR3 sequence reads: CSVEVAAGRMSYNEQFF. Written as DNA, the CDR3 is TGCAGCGTTGAAGTGGCAGCAGGGCGTATGTCCTACAATGAGCAGTTCTTC.

V gene TRBV4-2 combines with J gene TRBJ2-1; 10 bases are shared with TRBD2. The trim removed 0 bases at V and 4 bases at J, leaving 6 bases unmatched. CDR3 length: 17 amino acids. Germline CDR1 reads LGHNA; CDR2 reads YNFKEQ. DNA of the CDR3: TGTGCCAGCAGCCAAGAAACTAGCGGGGACTTATACAATGAGCAGTTCTTC. Residues: CASSQETSGDLYNEQFF.

This clonotype was picked up a small number of times. This sequence joins TRBV12-3 or TRBV12-4 and TRBJ1-5; no definite D call. The CDR3 spans 14 residues. V lost 6 bases and J 4 bases, leaving 13 bases between the germline ends. The CDR3 DNA sequence: TGTGCCAGCAGGTGGGCCGCGAAGAATCAGCCCCAGCATTTT. It codes for CASRWAAKNQPQHF.

The rearrangement uses TRBV20-1 and TRBJ1-1, with TRBD1 identical over 8 bases. This CDR3 contains 18 residues. J lost 9 bases, V lost 6 bases, and 27 bases had no gene match. CDR1 DFQATT and CDR2 SNEGSKA come from the germline V gene (reference sequence). CDR3 DNA: TGCAGTGCCCAAACGCCATCTGGGTCAGGGGGCGCGGATGGTCAAGCTTTCTTT. It codes for CSAQTPSGSGGADGQAFF.

This chain uses TRBV3-1 with TRBJ2-5, with D tentatively TRBD2 (5 bases). The CDR3 has 15 amino acids. Trimming took off 6 bases at V and 4 bases at J, with 18 bases between the two ends. Germline V CDR1 and CDR2: LGHDT, YNNKEL (reference sequence). The CDR3: CASRNWSAGRETQYF. The CDR3 region has the DNA TGTGCCAGCAGGAATTGGTCCGCTGGGAGAGAGACCCAGTACTTC.

This clonotype was counted a few times. This chain joins TRBV12-3 or TRBV12-4 and TRBJ1-5; D ambiguous. V was shortened by 6 bases and J by 0 bases, with 12 bases between the two germline ends. This CDR3 is 15 amino acids long. This CDR3 is CASSYSLYSNQPQHF. CDR3 coding DNA: TGTGCCAGCAGCTACAGTCTATATAGCAATCAGCCCCAGCATTTT.

In its sample, this clonotype was seen a few times. The chain employs TRBV29-1 and TRBJ2-5; TRBD2 matches 7 bases. Unmatched junction bases numbered 4, after V lost 4 bases and J lost 2 bases. The CDR3 is 13 residues long. From germline, CDR1 is SQVTM and CDR2 ANQGSEA. The DNA of the CDR3 is TGCAGCGTTGCAACGGGGGGACAAGAGACCCAGTACTTC. Residues: CSVATGGQETQYF.

This clonotype came up many times. This chain connects TRBV3-1 to TRBJ1-5; D is possibly TRBD1 (5 bases). Trimming left V 4 bases short and J 3 bases short, with 7 bases between. CDR1 LGHDT and CDR2 YNNKEL come from the germline V gene (reference sequence). The CDR3 is made up of 13 amino acids. CDR3 sequence: CASSRQPNQPQHF. CDR3 nucleotides: TGTGCCAGCAGCCGACAGCCCAATCAGCCCCAGCATTTT.

In this sample, this clonotype turned up many times. The chain has TRBV20-1 and TRBJ1-5; 8 positions agree with TRBD1. Germline assignment: CDR1 DFQATT and CDR2 SNEGSKA (reference sequence). The CDR3 is made up of 14 amino acids. V lost 6 bases to trimming and J lost 2 bases; unmatched junction nucleotides: 6. The CDR3: CSADDRGGNQPQHF. The CDR3 DNA reads as TGCAGTGCCGACGACAGGGGCGGCAATCAGCCCCAGCATTTT.

The rearrangement joins TRBV12-3 or TRBV12-4 to TRBJ1-2, with 9 bases that match TRBD1. This CDR3 has 14 residues. V shed 10 bases, J shed 6 bases, and the junction held 12 bases outside the gene matches. CDR3 protein: CATGQGPPFNGYTF. In DNA, the CDR3 is TGTGCCACCGGACAGGGGCCTCCTTTTAATGGCTACACCTTC.

This clonotype was seen repeatedly, ten times or more. The chain carries TRBV4-3 and TRBJ1-5; D is undetermined. CDR3 length: 13 residues. Trimming shortened V by 1 base and J by 6 bases, and 7 bases separated the two germline ends. Germline assignment: CDR1 LGHNA and CDR2 YSLEER. The CDR3 DNA sequence: TGCGCCAGCAGCCAAGTAGAGGGTCAGCCCCAGCATTTT. It specifies CASSQVEGQPQHF.

The chain joins TRBV29-1 to TRBJ2-7; 7 nucleotides agree with TRBD2. After removal of 2 bases from V and 2 bases from J, the junction contained 6 bases not matched to a gene. The CDR3 contains 14 residues. Germline-derived CDR1 and CDR2 are SQVTM and ANQGSEA. CDR3 residues: CSVEWGGTTYEQYF. The CDR3 DNA follows: TGCAGCGTTGAATGGGGGGGGACTACCTACGAGCAGTACTTC.

This clonotype was seen many times. The rearrangement links TRBV15 to TRBJ1-1, with D maybe TRBD1 (5 bases). Germline CDR1 LNHNV, CDR2 YYDKDF (reference sequence). There are 15 residues in the CDR3. V dropped 6 bases and J dropped 2 bases, with 16 bases sitting between them. The CDR3 region is CATRPQGAGNTEAFF. The CDR3 nucleotides are TGTGCCACCAGACCGCAGGGTGCGGGAAACACTGAAGCTTTCTTT.

This clonotype was detected a few times. The chain is built from TRBV5-1 and TRBJ2-2, with D possibly TRBD2 on 7 matching bases. This CDR3 has 14 residues. Trimming took 6 bases from V and 6 from J, leaving 15 bases between them. Germline CDR1 reads SGHRS; CDR2 reads YFSETQ. This chain's CDR3 is CASIEGGPPGELFF. The CDR3 nucleotides read TGCGCCAGCATCGAGGGGGGGCCCCCCGGGGAGCTGTTTTTT.

The table lists this clonotype with a few counts. The chain employs TRBV4-3 and TRBJ2-1; TRBD2 agrees at 16 bases. Germline CDR1 LGHNA, CDR2 YSLEER. The junction had 6 bases not matched to a gene; V was cut back by 3 bases and J by 7 bases. The CDR3 spans 17 residues. The CDR3 is CASSHGTSGGAENEQFF. The CDR3 nucleotides read TGCGCCAGCAGCCACGGGACTAGCGGGGGGGCGGAAAATGAGCAGTTCTTC.

This clonotype turned up a few times. The rearrangement links TRBV28 to TRBJ2-7; a weak D match, TRBD2 (5 bases). Trimming left V 2 bases short and J 0 bases short, with 14 bases between. CDR3 length: 16 residues. Germline V gene sequence: CDR1 MDHEN, CDR2 SYDVKM. The CDR3 nucleotides read TGTGCCAGCAGTTTAGGGCCTAGCACAGTCTCCTACGAGCAGTACTTC. This codes for CASSLGPSTVSYEQYF.